This TCR beta chain was sequenced in a study of shared clonotypes between healthy human individuals. Germline V gene lookup returns CDR1 DFQATT and CDR2 SNEGSKA (reference sequence). The CDR3 length is 11 residues. The V end lost 3 bases, the J end lost 7 bases, and 10 bases lay between the germline ends. Profiling relied on immunoSEQ multiplex PCR, and the TCRdb table lists in-frame clones only, not all of them. The table shows 2,500,000 or so clones, with approximately 92% occurring only once. This clone appeared once. The chain carries TRBV20-1 and TRBJ2-7; no reliable D call. Specimen: naive CD4+ T cells sorted from blood. Described subset: CD45RA+ positively selected. This TCR was recovered from a man aged 18 to 35 in good health. The DNA of the CDR3 is TGCAGTGCTAGTGCAGAGAGAGAGCAGTACTTC. Translating it yields CSASAEREQYF.